Listed here are 30 T cell receptor beta chains from one sample, sequenced in a study of T cell responses to AZD1222 COVID-19 vaccine. Clones were read by immunoSEQ multiplex PCR, and TCRdb kept only the in-frame ones, dropping some. Of 84,000 or so clones listed, about 92% are singletons. Source: peripheral blood, taken on day 0 of AZD1222 vaccination. Receptors originate from an adult in good health.

This chain uses TRBV3-1 (or the pseudogene TRBV3-2) with TRBJ2-5; 7 bases are shared with TRBD2. The germline CDR1 and CDR2 sequences are LGHDT and YNNKEL (reference sequence). CDR3 length: 16 residues. The V gene end was trimmed by 6 bases and the J gene end by 4 bases; junction bases not matched to a gene: 14. The CDR3 reads CASRKSTGRRGETQYF. In nucleotides, the CDR3 is TGTGCCAGCAGAAAGTCCACCGGGAGGAGGGGAGAGACCCAGTACTTC.

Here the CDR3 reads CASSEPPPLDSPLGYGYTF. The CDR3 nucleotides are TGTGCCAGCAGTGAGCCCCCCCCACTCGACAGTCCCTTAGGCTATGGCTACACCTTC. This chain joins TRBV6-1 and TRBJ1-2; perhaps TRBD1 as D (5 bases). The CDR3 runs to 19 residues. The V and J ends lost 3 bases and 4 bases respectively, with 27 bases between them. Germline CDR1 reads MNHNS; CDR2 reads SASEGT.

This chain links TRBV7-9 with TRBJ1-4; TRBD1 agrees at 9 bases. This CDR3 is built from 15 residues. Germline-derived CDR1 and CDR2 are SEHNR and FQNEAQ (reference sequence). Losses at the gene ends were 5 bases for V and 7 bases for J; bases not matched to a gene: 8. The CDR3 is CASSATGGLGEKLFF. CDR3 nucleotides: TGTGCCAGCAGCGCAACAGGGGGCTTAGGTGAAAAACTGTTTTTT.

This clone has only one observation. This sample also contains other DNA sequences that code for the same CDR3. This chain connects TRBV30 to TRBJ2-6; the D gene is possibly TRBD1 (6 bases). Looked up from germline, CDR1 is GTSNPN and CDR2 is SVGIG (reference sequence). The V and J ends lost 3 bases and 4 bases respectively, with 10 bases between them. The CDR3 is 14 residues long. The CDR3 here is CAWSQGGGANVLTF. CDR3 DNA: TGTGCCTGGAGCCAAGGGGGAGGGGCCAACGTCCTGACTTTC.

CDR3 nucleotide sequence: TGTGCCAGCAGCTTGGTGGCAGGGGGGAACACTGAAGCTTTCTTT. Protein: CASSLVAGGNTEAFF. The chain employs TRBV5-5 and TRBJ1-1, with TRBD1 identical over 7 bases. Germline lookup yields CDR1 SGHKS and CDR2 YYEKEE (reference sequence). V lost 0 bases and J lost 1; bases outside the gene matches: 3. The CDR3 is 15 amino acids.

The V gene is TRBV7-8, the J gene TRBJ2-7; 7 bases line up with TRBD1. CDR1 SGHVS and CDR2 FQNEAQ come from the germline V gene. The CDR3 is 14 residues long. V trimming: 5 bases; J trimming: 3 bases; junction bases outside the gene matches: 7. The CDR3 region has the DNA TGTGCCAGCAGCCCCAAAGGGGACAGCTACGAGCAGTACTTC. Translated: CASSPKGDSYEQYF.

This clone was counted once. The gene calls are TRBV18 and TRBJ2-3; D gene unclear. V lost 1 base to trimming and J lost 4 bases, with 6 bases between them. Looked up from germline, CDR1 is KGHSH and CDR2 is LQKENI. This CDR3 is built from 13 residues. The CDR3 here is CASSPLPADTQYF. The DNA for the CDR3 is TGTGCCAGCTCACCACTGCCCGCAGATACGCAGTATTTT.

This clone was seen only once. V is TRBV5-8 and J is TRBJ2-1, with 7 bases lining up with TRBD1. CDR3 size: 14 residues. The ends lost 4 bases at V and 7 bases at J; junction bases unmatched: 8. Germline assignment: CDR1 SGHTS and CDR2 YDEGEE. As DNA, the CDR3 is TGTGCCAGCAGCATACAGGGGATTGAAAATGAGCAGTTCTTC. Amino acids: CASSIQGIENEQFF.

The chain uses TRBV15 and TRBJ2-2; tentatively, D is TRBD2 (6 bases). The CDR3 covers 15 residues. Trimming left V 0 bases short and J 4 bases short, with 9 bases between. The germline V gene encodes CDR1 LNHNV and CDR2 YYDKDF (reference sequence). CDR3 coding DNA: TGTGCCACCAGCAGAGATCCGGGACTCACCGGGGAGCTGTTTTTT. This sequence encodes CATSRDPGLTGELFF.

This chain links TRBV5-4 with TRBJ1-1; D uncertain. V was shortened by 3 bases and J by 1 base, with 10 bases between the two germline ends. CDR3 length: 14 amino acids. Germline V gene lookup returns CDR1 SGHNT and CDR2 YYREEE (reference sequence). CDR3 coding DNA: TGTGCCAGCAGCTCCATTTCCTGGAACACTGAAGCTTTCTTT. The encoded protein is CASSSISWNTEAFF. Combining the CDR3 with reference TRBV5-4 and TRBJ1-1 gives the whole variable domain ETGVTQSPTHLIKTRGQQVTLRCSSQSGHNTVSWYQQALGQGPQFIFQYYREEENGRGNFPPRFSGLQFPNYSSELNVNALELDDSALYLCASSSISWNTEAFFGQGTRLTVV.

The V and J genes are TRBV27 and TRBJ2-7; TRBD2 matches 10 bases. With V trimmed by 8 bases and J by 2 bases, 3 bases remained unmatched. There are 13 residues in the CDR3. Germline CDR1 MNHEY, CDR2 SMNVEV (reference sequence). In DNA, the CDR3 is TGTGCCAGCCGACTAGCGGGTGCCTACGAGCAGTACTTC. This encodes CASRLAGAYEQYF.

The J gene is TRBJ1-2, the V gene TRBV18; D is uncertain. The CDR3 spans 14 residues. Germline CDR1 reads KGHSH; CDR2 reads LQKENI. Trimming shortened V by 1 base and J by 0 bases, and 6 bases separated the two germline ends. CDR3 in DNA: TGTGCCAGCTCACCACAGGAGTCTAACTATGGCTACACCTTC. Translated, it gives CASSPQESNYGYTF.

V gene TRBV9 combines with J gene TRBJ1-4, with D unclear. V was trimmed by 0 bases and J by 3 bases, leaving 9 bases between them. The CDR3 covers 15 residues. CDR1 and CDR2 (germline): SGDLS, YYNGEE. This CDR3 is CASSVVGGPNEKLFF. In nucleotides, the CDR3 is TGTGCCAGCAGCGTAGTTGGAGGGCCTAATGAAAAACTGTTTTTT.

This clone occurred a few times. J is TRBJ1-1 and V is TRBV19; tentatively, D is TRBD1 (5 bases). CDR3 length equals 15 residues. V lost 5 bases and J lost 7, with 20 bases in between. Germline-derived CDR1 and CDR2 are LNHDA and SQIVND (reference sequence). The CDR3, as DNA: TGTGCCAGTAGTTCAGATTACAGGACGACGATTGAAGCTTTCTTT. Translating gives CASSSDYRTTIEAFF.

The V gene is TRBV10-3, the J gene TRBJ2-5, with 7 bases identical to TRBD1. After removal of 0 bases from V and 4 bases from J, the junction contained 5 bases not matched to a gene. Germline V gene sequence: CDR1 ENHRY, CDR2 SYGVKD. The CDR3 is 15 amino acids. Written as DNA, the CDR3 is TGTGCCATCAGTGAGTCGCAGGGGGTGGGAGAGACCCAGTACTTC. Translated: CAISESQGVGETQYF.

The J gene is TRBJ1-2, the V gene TRBV6-5; D might be TRBD1 (6 bases). Germline CDR1 is MNHEY and CDR2 is SVGAGI. The CDR3 covers 13 residues. With 7 bases removed from V and 7 bases from J, the gap between germline ends came to 16 bases. The CDR3 bases are TGTGCCAGCACCGACAGGCACTCTCGTGGCTACACCTTC. As protein: CASTDRHSRGYTF.

The chain carries TRBV4-3 and TRBJ1-2; D might be TRBD1 (6 bases). The CDR3 extends over 16 amino acids. Trimming left V 3 bases short and J 4 bases short, with 18 bases between. Germline V lookup: CDR1 LGHNA, CDR2 YSLEER. The CDR3 DNA is TGCGCCAGCAGCCAGCTCCAACAGGGTAATGGCTATGGCTACACCTTC. It yields the protein CASSQLQQGNGYGYTF.

This chain joins TRBV12-2 and TRBJ2-1; TRBD2, the table's D call, was not compared with the DNA. TRBV12-2 is given as a pseudogene. This CDR3 region has 18 residues. The CDR3 loop reads CASRFRPLSGSRGNEQFF. The CDR3 DNA is TGTGCAAGTCGCTTTCGCCCCCTCAGCGGGAGTAGGGGGAATGAGCAGTTCTTC.

The chain uses TRBV29-1 and TRBJ2-1; TRBD2 aligns across 10 bases. CDR1 is SQVTM, CDR2 ANQGSEA, per germline. The J segment lost 6 bases and the V segment lost 7 bases, leaving 21 bases of the junction unmatched. The CDR3 is 18 amino acids. The CDR3 DNA follows: TGCAGCGGCGGAAGGCAGGGACCGGGACTAGCGACTTTCAATGAGCAGTTCTTC. This sequence encodes CSGGRQGPGLATFNEQFF.

The rearrangement joins TRBV18 to TRBJ2-2; no clear D. This CDR3 is built from 12 residues. Germline V CDR1 and CDR2: KGHSH, LQKENI. V lost 4 bases and J 4 bases, leaving 4 bases between the germline ends. The CDR3 loop is CASSQVTGELFF. The CDR3 nucleotides are TGTGCCAGCTCACAGGTCACCGGGGAGCTGTTTTTT. The variable domain in full, with the rest retrieved from reference TRBV18 and TRBJ2-2, is NAGVMQNPRHLVRRRGQEARLRCSPMKGHSHVYWYRQLPEEGLKFMVYLQKENIIDESGMPKERFSAEFPKEGPSILRIQQVVRGDSAAYFCASSQVTGELFFGEGSRLTVL.

The chain uses TRBV30 and TRBJ1-1; D perhaps matches TRBD1 (5 bases). The V end lost 3 bases, the J end lost 3 bases, and 14 bases lay between the germline ends. Germline loops: CDR1 GTSNPN, CDR2 SVGIG (reference sequence). The CDR3 has 14 amino acids. The CDR3 reads CAWSRGGVYTEAFF. The DNA for the CDR3 is TGTGCCTGGAGCCGGGGAGGGGTCTACACTGAAGCTTTCTTT.

The rearrangement joins TRBV11-2 to TRBJ1-3; D not certain. V lost 1 base to trimming and J lost 1 base, with 5 bases between them. The CDR3 totals 14 residues. CDR1 and CDR2 from the germline V gene are SGHAT and FQNNGV. The CDR3 region has the DNA TGTGCCAGCAGCTTAGGGGTATCTGGAAACACCATATATTTT. Residues: CASSLGVSGNTIYF.

This chain uses TRBV14 with TRBJ2-1; a weak D match, TRBD2 (6 bases). Germline values: CDR1 SGHDN, CDR2 FVKESK. The CDR3 is 14 residues long. The V end lost 0 bases, the J end lost 8 bases, and 11 bases lay between the germline ends. The CDR3 sequence: CASSQDWGGDEQFF. CDR3 in DNA: TGTGCCAGCAGCCAAGATTGGGGAGGCGATGAGCAGTTCTTC. The complete variable domain, with remaining parts taken from reference TRBV14 and TRBJ2-1, reads EAGVTQFPSHSVIEKGQTVTLRCDPISGHDNLYWYRRVMGKEIKFLLHFVKESKQDESGMPNNRFLAERTGGTYSTLKVQPAELEDSGVYFCASSQDWGGDEQFFGPGTRLTVL.

The chain carries TRBV27 and TRBJ1-2; D uncertain. V was clipped by 6 bases and J by 2 bases, with 16 bases between them. This CDR3 has 15 amino acids. In germline, CDR1 is MNHEY, CDR2 SMNVEV (reference sequence). CDR3 loop: CASRPGQLLNYGYTF. The CDR3, as DNA: TGTGCCAGCAGACCGGGCCAGCTCCTAAACTATGGCTACACCTTC.

Here the CDR3 reads CASSEGSGTGELFF. In nucleotides, the CDR3 is TGTGCCAGCAGTGAAGGGAGCGGGACCGGGGAGCTGTTTTTT. This chain joins TRBV2 and TRBJ2-2; D may be TRBD2 (6 bases). V shed 1 base and J shed 5 bases, with 8 bases lying between them. Germline loops: CDR1 SNHLY, CDR2 FYNNEI. The CDR3 is 14 residues long.

This clone is a singleton in its sample. The rearrangement joins TRBV15 to TRBJ1-1, with 8 bases fitting TRBD1. Germline lookup yields CDR1 LNHNV and CDR2 YYDKDF (reference sequence). The CDR3 runs to 15 residues. Losses at the gene ends were 0 bases for V and 5 bases for J; bases not matched to a gene: 5. As DNA, the CDR3 is TGTGCCACCAGCAGAGAGGGACAGGCGAGGACTGAAGCTTTCTTT. The encoded protein is CATSREGQARTEAFF.

V is TRBV30 and J is TRBJ2-5; D not resolved. Trimming took off 2 bases at V and 3 bases at J, with 13 bases between the two ends. This CDR3 spans 14 amino acids. Germline lookup yields CDR1 GTSNPN and CDR2 SVGIG (reference sequence). The CDR3 DNA follows: TGTGCCTGGAGTAGCCTGAGCCCCAAAGAGACCCAGTACTTC. Translated, it gives CAWSSLSPKETQYF.

The chain recombines TRBV6-6 with TRBJ1-5; no clear D gene. Looked up from germline, CDR1 is MNHNY and CDR2 is SVGAGI (reference sequence). V dropped 7 bases and J dropped 1 base, with 8 bases sitting between them. The CDR3 runs to 13 residues. The DNA of the CDR3 is TGTGCCAGCATGTCAGTAAGCAATCAGCCCCAGCATTTT. As protein: CASMSVSNQPQHF.

The J gene is TRBJ1-3, the V gene TRBV7-2, with D uncertain. The CDR3 sequence is 14 residues long. Germline V gene data show CDR1 as SGHTA and CDR2 as FQGNSA. Between the trimmed V and J ends, which lost 0 bases and 4 bases, there was a span of 7 bases. CDR3 loop: CASSLAHAGNTIYF. The CDR3 DNA reads as TGTGCCAGCAGCTTAGCGCATGCCGGAAACACCATATATTTT. Based on the CDR3 plus reference TRBV7-2 and TRBJ1-3, the full variable domain is GAGVSQSPSNKVTEKGKDVELRCDPISGHTALYWYRQSLGQGLEFLIYFQGNSAPDKSGLPSDRFSAERTGGSVSTLTIQRTQQEDSAVYLCASSLAHAGNTIYFGEGSWLTVV.

The chain combines TRBV7-7 with TRBJ2-2, with D tentatively TRBD1 or TRBD2 (5 bases each). V was clipped by 3 bases and J by 5 bases, with 7 bases between them. The germline V gene encodes CDR1 SSHAT and CDR2 FNYEAQ (reference sequence). The CDR3 runs 13 residues. The CDR3 coding sequence is TGTGCCAGCAGCTTTGGGGGTACCGGGGAGCTGTTTTTT. It codes for CASSFGGTGELFF. Looking up the rest from reference TRBV7-7 and TRBJ2-2 gives the full variable domain: GAGVSQSPRYKVTKRGQDVTLRCDPISSHATLYWYQQALGQGPEFLTYFNYEAQPDKSGLPSDRFSAERPEGSISTLTIQRTEQRDSAMYRCASSFGGTGELFFGEGSRLTVL.